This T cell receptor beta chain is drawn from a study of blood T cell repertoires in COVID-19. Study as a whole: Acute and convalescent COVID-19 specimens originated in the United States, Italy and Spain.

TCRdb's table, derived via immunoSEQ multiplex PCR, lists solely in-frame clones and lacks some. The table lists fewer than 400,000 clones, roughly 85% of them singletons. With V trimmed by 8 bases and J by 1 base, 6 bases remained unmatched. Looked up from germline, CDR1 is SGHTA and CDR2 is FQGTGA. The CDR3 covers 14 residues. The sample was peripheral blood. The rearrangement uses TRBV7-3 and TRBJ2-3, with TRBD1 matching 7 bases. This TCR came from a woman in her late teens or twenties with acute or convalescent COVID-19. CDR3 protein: CASADRAGTDTQYF. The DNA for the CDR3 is TGTGCCAGCGCCGACAGGGCGGGCACAGATACGCAGTATTTT.